This TCR beta chain was found in a study of T cells in Graves' hyperthyroidism and ophthalmopathy. Study overall: Peripheral blood samples were taken at initial diagnosis, prior to any treatment. Study results and limitations: A 13 V-J signature model discriminated ophthalmopathy versus stable hyperthyroidism.

Trimming left V 5 bases short and J 5 bases short, with 11 bases between. CDR1 and CDR2 from the germline V gene are SGHTA and FQGNSA. This CDR3 is 13 amino acids long. What was amplified from RNA transcripts were TCR beta CDR3 regions. TCR CDR3 regions were first amplified by RT-PCR with HTBI primers. TCRdb independently ran MiXCR on the multiplex PCR reads; one entry per CDR3 protein. The table records a few hundred thousand distinct CDR3 sequences, 15% to 19% of them present only once. This clonotype was recorded at least ten times. Its antigen is unidentified. Input material: blood. The clonotype originates from a woman in her twenties or thirties with Graves' hyperthyroidism. This chain links TRBV7-2 with TRBJ2-3; D assignment may be TRBD1 or TRBD2 (5 bases each). This CDR3 reads CASSPTGGDTQYF. CDR3 DNA: TGTGCCAGCAGCCCAACTGGGGGAGATACGCAGTATTTT.